This T cell receptor beta chain was identified in a study of blood T cell dynamics during melanoma immunotherapy. This clone was detected once. Clones were sequenced by immunoSEQ multiplex PCR, and TCRdb holds only the in-frame ones, with some missing. This sample has more than 15,000 clones, with roughly 87% found just once. This CDR3 spans 15 amino acids. The germline gives CDR1 SGHRS, CDR2 YFSETQ. V lost 5 bases and J 6 bases, leaving 20 bases between the germline ends. The time point is: week 3, after first cycle of checkpoint inhibitor. The source was blood, collected from a patient treated with checkpoint blockade. The sequence was collected from a human donor with melanoma. V usage is TRBV5-1 and J usage is TRBJ1-2; no firm D call. CDR3 region: CASRSADAPSHGYTF. In DNA, the CDR3 is TGCGCCAGCAGATCAGCGGACGCTCCTTCCCATGGCTACACCTTC.